Listed here are 27 T cell receptor beta chains from one sample, sequenced in a study of T cells in Graves' hyperthyroidism and ophthalmopathy. TCR beta CDR3 regions were amplified from RNA transcripts. First-round RT-PCR of the TCR CDR3 relied on the HTBI primer set. MiXCR, applied by TCRdb to the multiplex PCR reads, yields one record per CDR3 protein. The sample lists hundreds of thousands of distinct CDR3 sequences, more than 11% occurring once. Source material: blood. These receptors came from a woman in her thirties with Graves' hyperthyroidism.

The chain joins TRBV19 to TRBJ2-1, with a tentative D call TRBD1 (6 bases). Trimming left V 10 bases short and J 8 bases short, with 18 bases between. Germline CDR1 is LNHDA and CDR2 is SQIVND (reference sequence). The CDR3 is 13 amino acids. CDR3 residues: CATQGRGRDEQFF. DNA for the CDR3: TGTGCCACCCAGGGGCGCGGGCGTGATGAGCAGTTCTTC.

This clonotype was seen a few times. The rearrangement links TRBV7-2 to TRBJ2-3, with D tentatively TRBD1 or TRBD2 (5 bases each). This CDR3 region has 14 residues. V lost 9 bases and J lost 7, with 20 bases in between. Germline V lookup: CDR1 SGHTA, CDR2 FQGNSA. CDR3 region: CASSTSGTVNTQYF. In nucleotides, the CDR3 is TGTGCCAGTAGTACCTCTGGGACGGTTAATACGCAGTATTTT.

CDR3 amino acids: CSAREGRIYEQYF. In DNA form, the CDR3 reads TGCAGTGCTCGGGAGGGGAGAATCTACGAGCAGTACTTC. The gene calls are TRBV20-1 and TRBJ2-7, with 8 bases fitting TRBD2. The V gene end was trimmed by 5 bases and the J gene end by 3 bases; junction bases not matched to a gene: 6. This CDR3 has 13 residues. Per the germline V gene, CDR1 is DFQATT and CDR2 is SNEGSKA (reference sequence).

This clonotype was detected many times. The chain employs TRBV28 and TRBJ2-7; unclear D gene. The germline V gene encodes CDR1 MDHEN and CDR2 SYDVKM. V gave up 2 bases and J gave up 2 bases, with 16 bases separating them. The CDR3 covers 16 residues. Written as DNA, the CDR3 is TGTGCCAGCAGTTTAGAGCGAGTTTCCTCCCCCTACGAGCAGTACTTC. This sequence encodes CASSLERVSSPYEQYF. Combining the CDR3 with reference TRBV28 and TRBJ2-7 gives the whole variable domain DVKVTQSSRYLVKRTGEKVFLECVQDMDHENMFWYRQDPGLGLRLIYFSYDVKMKEKGDIPEGYSVSREKKERFSLILESASTNQTSMYLCASSLERVSSPYEQYFGPGTRLTVT.

The table lists this clonotype with a few counts. The V and J genes are TRBV6-1 and TRBJ2-2; TRBD1 matches at 9 bases. The CDR3 has 16 amino acids. The germline CDR1 and CDR2 sequences are MNHNS and SASEGT. The trim removed 6 bases at V and 6 bases at J, leaving 11 bases unmatched. In DNA, the CDR3 is TGTGCCAGCAGCCCACCGGGACAGGGAATTGCCGGGGAGCTGTTTTTT. Protein product: CASSPPGQGIAGELFF.

This clonotype came up a few times. This chain joins TRBV7-9 and TRBJ2-5; the D is unclear. Trimming cost V 2 bases and J 7 bases, with 11 bases left between them. Germline V CDR1 and CDR2: SEHNR, FQNEAQ (reference sequence). The CDR3 totals 13 residues. The CDR3 DNA is TGTGCCAGCAGCTTACCCAGCCTAGGGACCCAGTACTTC. Residues: CASSLPSLGTQYF.

This clonotype was counted at least ten times. The chain is built from TRBV4-3 and TRBJ1-6, with 9 bases identical to TRBD1. Germline CDR1 reads LGHNA; CDR2 reads YSLEER. The CDR3 is 15 amino acids. J lost 10 bases, V lost 3 bases, and 7 bases had no gene match. The CDR3 region is CASSQNTGGVSPLHF. The CDR3 DNA reads TGCGCCAGCAGCCAGAACACAGGGGGCGTCTCACCCCTCCACTTT.

This clonotype was detected ten times or more. The rearrangement uses TRBV20-1 and TRBJ2-7; D ambiguous. There are 12 residues in the CDR3. Germline lookup yields CDR1 DFQATT and CDR2 SNEGSKA (reference sequence). Trimming removed 0 bases at V and 2 bases at J, with 5 bases between. CDR3 loop: CSARESPYEQYF. CDR3 coding DNA: TGCAGTGCTAGAGAGAGTCCCTACGAGCAGTACTTC.

The chain recombines TRBV19 with TRBJ1-1; possibly TRBD1 for D (5 bases). Germline CDR1 is LNHDA and CDR2 is SQIVND (reference sequence). V lost 7 bases to trimming and J lost 1 base, with 10 bases between them. CDR3 length equals 13 residues. The CDR3 region has the DNA TGTGCCAGTAAGTGGGGCCCGAACACTGAAGCTTTCTTT. Translated: CASKWGPNTEAFF.

On this clonotype itself: With a much larger clone just one base away, this may be a read error. This chain connects TRBV4-2 to TRBJ2-1, with no clear D. CDR1 LGHNA and CDR2 YNFKEQ come from the germline V gene. The CDR3 sequence is 14 residues long. CDR3 bases: TGTGCCAGCAGCCTATGGGCCGAGAACAATGAGCAGCTCTTC. The encoded protein is CASSLWAENNEQLF.

This clonotype was picked up many times. V usage is TRBV6-5 and J usage is TRBJ2-7; unclear D gene. Trimming took off 0 bases at V and 0 bases at J, with 6 bases between the two ends. There are 14 residues in the CDR3. The germline V gene has CDR1 MNHEY and CDR2 SVGAGI. The CDR3 region has the DNA TGTGCCAGCAGTTACTCAGGGTCCTCCTACGAGCAGTACTTC. It is translated as CASSYSGSSYEQYF.

This clonotype has a count of ten or more. The chain links TRBV6-1 to TRBJ2-7; D is undetermined. Trimming left V 9 bases short and J 3 bases short, with 12 bases between. CDR1 is MNHNS and CDR2 is SASEGT in the germline V gene. CDR3 length equals 12 residues. The CDR3 DNA follows: TGTGCCAGAAAGTGCGCATTCTACGAGCAGTACTTC. Translation: CARKCAFYEQYF.

This clonotype was observed at least ten times. The V and J genes are TRBV19 and TRBJ1-2; 8 positions agree with TRBD1. This CDR3 has 15 amino acids. In germline, CDR1 is LNHDA, CDR2 SQIVND (reference sequence). V lost 6 bases to trimming and J lost 3 bases; unmatched junction nucleotides: 9. CDR3 DNA sequence: TGTGCCAGTAGACGGACAGGGACGTTGGACTATGGCTACACCTTC. It specifies CASRRTGTLDYGYTF.

The chain links TRBV10-1 to TRBJ2-1; D gene unclear. Germline CDR1 WNHNN, CDR2 SYGVQD (reference sequence). The CDR3 runs 17 residues. The CDR3: CAALWGPGKSSYNEQFF. The CDR3 nucleotides are TGCGCTGCCTTATGGGGTCCGGGCAAGAGCTCCTACAATGAGCAGTTCTTC.

This clonotype was observed many times. This chain uses TRBV6-1 with TRBJ2-4, with D unclear. The CDR3 length is 13 residues. Germline-derived CDR1 and CDR2 are MNHNS and SASEGT. V lost 6 bases and J lost 10, with 16 bases in between. CDR3 region: CASRRREAQIQYF. Written as DNA, the CDR3 is TGTGCCAGCAGGCGACGAGAGGCGCAAATTCAGTACTTC.

The rearrangement uses TRBV6-2 or TRBV6-3 and TRBJ2-7, with 10 bases that match TRBD2. This CDR3 has 23 amino acids. V gave up 7 bases and J gave up 2 bases; unmatched junction bases: 32. The germline V gene encodes CDR1 MNHEY and CDR2 SVGEGT. The DNA for the CDR3 is TGTGCCAGCACAACGATCTACCCTGCTTTCGGACAGAAGACCAGCGGGAGGGCCTACGAGCAGTACTTC. As protein: CASTTIYPAFGQKTSGRAYEQYF.

This clonotype was seen many times. V usage is TRBV6-5 and J usage is TRBJ2-1; TRBD2 matches 7 bases. The V gene's germline CDR1 is MNHEY and CDR2 SVGAGI. V gave up 3 bases and J gave up 6 bases; unmatched junction bases: 5. The CDR3 runs to 14 residues. The CDR3 DNA reads as TGTGCCAGCAGTTATCGGGCTAGCGGCAATGAGCAGTTCTTC. Amino acid sequence: CASSYRASGNEQFF.

This clonotype was seen a few times. The CDR3 reads CSAPPLATSYEQYF. In nucleotides, the CDR3 is TGCAGTGCGCCTCCCCTAGCGACCTCCTACGAGCAGTACTTC. This chain connects TRBV20-1 to TRBJ2-7; tentatively, D is TRBD2 (6 bases). This CDR3 is 14 amino acids long. Germline CDR1 and CDR2: DFQATT and SNEGSKA (reference sequence). V lost 6 bases and J lost 0, with 15 bases in between.

This chain's CDR3 is CASSLVGRQMNTEAFF. The DNA of the CDR3 is TGTGCCAGCAGCTTAGTTGGCAGGCAGATGAACACTGAAGCTTTCTTT. The rearrangement joins TRBV7-8 to TRBJ1-1, with no clear D. V was shortened by 1 base and J by 0 bases, with 12 bases between the two germline ends. This CDR3 spans 16 amino acids. Looked up from germline, CDR1 is SGHVS and CDR2 is FQNEAQ.

V is TRBV28 and J is TRBJ1-5; D unresolved. With 3 bases removed from V and 3 bases from J, the gap between germline ends came to 9 bases. This CDR3 comprises 14 residues. Germline V lookup: CDR1 MDHEN, CDR2 SYDVKM. CDR3 amino acids: CASSFGGTNQPQHF. The CDR3 region has the DNA TGTGCCAGCAGTTTTGGAGGAACCAATCAGCCCCAGCATTTT.

The table lists this clonotype with many counts. The chain uses TRBV2 and TRBJ1-5; 8 nucleotides line up with TRBD1. Trimming removed 0 bases from V and 0 bases from J; junction bases left unmatched: 4. CDR1 SNHLY and CDR2 FYNNEI come from the germline V gene. The CDR3 runs 17 residues. The CDR3 DNA reads as TGTGCCAGCAGTGAAGCGGGGACAGGTCATAGCAATCAGCCCCAGCATTTT. This codes for CASSEAGTGHSNQPQHF.

This clonotype was picked up many times. The rearrangement links TRBV6-2 or TRBV6-3 to TRBJ2-4; 13 bases match TRBD2. The CDR3 is 17 amino acids. Trimming took 7 bases from V and 1 from J; bases not matched to a gene: 7. The germline CDR1 and CDR2 sequences are MNHEY and SVGEGT. In DNA, the CDR3 is TGTGCCAGCAAACGGACTAGCGGGAGTTTGGCCAAAAACATTCAGTACTTC. The encoded protein is CASKRTSGSLAKNIQYF.

The rearrangement links TRBV3-1 to TRBJ1-2, with D possibly being TRBD1 (6 bases). Germline CDR1 is LGHDT and CDR2 is YNNKEL (reference sequence). Trimming shortened V by 5 bases and J by 3 bases, and 19 bases separated the two germline ends. This CDR3 spans 16 amino acids. CDR3 residues: CASSKRAAEGDYGYTF. DNA of the CDR3: TGTGCCAGCAGCAAACGGGCTGCGGAGGGGGACTATGGCTACACCTTC. The variable domain in full, with the rest retrieved from reference TRBV3-1 and TRBJ1-2, is DTAVSQTPKYLVTQMGNDKSIKCEQNLGHDTMYWYKQDSKKFLKIMFSYNNKELIINETVPNRFSPKSPDKAHLNLHINSLELGDSAVYFCASSKRAAEGDYGYTFGSGTRLTVV.

This clonotype has more than one count but fewer than ten. The chain joins TRBV29-1 to TRBJ2-7; possibly TRBD1 or TRBD2 for D (6 bases each). CDR3 length equals 12 residues. Germline V gives CDR1 SQVTM, CDR2 ANQGSEA. Trimming left V 5 bases short and J 2 bases short, with 10 bases between. The CDR3 bases are TGCAGCGTTTCTGGGGGGCCCTACGAGCAGTACTTC. It codes for CSVSGGPYEQYF.

This clonotype was observed many times. This chain joins TRBV28 and TRBJ2-3; 8 positions match TRBD1. Trimming removed 1 base from V and 1 base from J; junction bases left unmatched: 4. Germline V lookup: CDR1 MDHEN, CDR2 SYDVKM. The CDR3 extends over 16 amino acids. The CDR3 DNA is TGTGCCAGCAGTTTATTTTCGGGACAGGGCACAGATACGCAGTATTTT. It codes for CASSLFSGQGTDTQYF.

This clonotype appeared a few times. V and J are TRBV6-2 or TRBV6-3 and TRBJ2-1; 9 positions match TRBD1. Losses at the gene ends were 11 bases for V and 4 bases for J; bases not matched to a gene: 6. CDR1 is MNHEY and CDR2 is SVGEGT in the germline V gene. The CDR3 runs 13 residues. The CDR3 region has the DNA TGTGCCTCTAGACAGGGGGAATACAATGAGCAGTTCTTC. Amino acids: CASRQGEYNEQFF.

The table lists this clonotype with many counts. J is TRBJ2-3 and V is TRBV20-1, with 10 positions matching TRBD2. CDR1 DFQATT and CDR2 SNEGSKA come from the germline V gene (reference sequence). V gave up 7 bases and J gave up 1 base; unmatched junction bases: 8. The CDR3 totals 15 residues. CDR3 DNA: TGCAGTGGCATGACCGGGACTAGCGGCACAGATACGCAGTATTTT. It translates to CSGMTGTSGTDTQYF.